This T cell receptor beta chain derives from a study of blood T cell repertoires in COVID-19. As for the study in general: Acute-phase and convalescent COVID-19 samples originated in the United States, Italy and Spain. Sources were T cells, B-cell-depleted T cells, or PBMCs; the material itself was cDNA or gDNA.

Germline V gene lookup returns CDR1 PRHDT and CDR2 FYEKMQ (reference sequence). V was clipped by 5 bases and J by 8 bases; unmatched bases: 15. The CDR3 has 16 residues. In the original processing: From reference gene primer amplification, estimates of nucleated cell counts were derived. Only in-frame clones appear in the TCRdb table, and some are missing; sequencing was by immunoSEQ multiplex PCR. From that table come the V and J calls and clone size; the DNA was used to work out D and trimming. The repertoire has tens of thousands of clones, around 88% of them found once; the top ten carry roughly 14%.

The receptor's source is a human donor in a cohort sampled during active COVID-19. V gene TRBV13 combines with J gene TRBJ2-1; 7 bases are a match to TRBD2. The sequencing sample was made of peripheral blood. The CDR3 here is CASSPGGGPTEDEQFF. In DNA form, the CDR3 reads TGTGCCAGCAGCCCGGGAGGTGGACCCACGGAGGATGAGCAGTTCTTC.